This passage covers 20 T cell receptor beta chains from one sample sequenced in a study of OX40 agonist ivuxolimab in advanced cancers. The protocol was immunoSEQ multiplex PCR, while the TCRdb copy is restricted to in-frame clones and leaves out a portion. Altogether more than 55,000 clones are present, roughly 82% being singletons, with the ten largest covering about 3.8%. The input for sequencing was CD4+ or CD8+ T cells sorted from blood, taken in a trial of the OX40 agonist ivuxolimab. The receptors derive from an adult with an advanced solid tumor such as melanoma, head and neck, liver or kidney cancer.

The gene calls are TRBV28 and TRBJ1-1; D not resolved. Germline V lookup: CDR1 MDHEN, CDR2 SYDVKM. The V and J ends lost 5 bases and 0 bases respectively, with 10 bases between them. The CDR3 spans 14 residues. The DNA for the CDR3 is TGTGCCAGCAGTCCCGCGGGGTTGAACACTGAAGCTTTCTTT. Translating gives CASSPAGLNTEAFF.

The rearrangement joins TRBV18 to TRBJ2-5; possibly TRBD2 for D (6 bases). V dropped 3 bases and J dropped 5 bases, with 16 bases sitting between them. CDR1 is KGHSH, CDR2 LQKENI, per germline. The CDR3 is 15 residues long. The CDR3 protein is CASSPLRDLAETQYF. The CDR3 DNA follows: TGTGCCAGCTCACCCCTCCGGGACTTAGCGGAGACCCAGTACTTC.

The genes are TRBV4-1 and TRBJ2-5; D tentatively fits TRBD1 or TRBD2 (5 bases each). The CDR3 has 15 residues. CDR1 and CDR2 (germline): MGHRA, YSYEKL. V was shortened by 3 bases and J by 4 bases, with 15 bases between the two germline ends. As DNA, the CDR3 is TGCGCCAGCAGCCAGGCCCCCCGGGGCGCAGAGACCCAGTACTTC. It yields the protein CASSQAPRGAETQYF.

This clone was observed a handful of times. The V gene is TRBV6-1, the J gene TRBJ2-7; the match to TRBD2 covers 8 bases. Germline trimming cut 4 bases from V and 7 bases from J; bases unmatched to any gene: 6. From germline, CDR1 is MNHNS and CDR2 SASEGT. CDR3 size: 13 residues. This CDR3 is CASSVLGGGEQYF. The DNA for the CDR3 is TGTGCCAGCAGTGTTCTCGGGGGGGGAGAGCAGTACTTC.

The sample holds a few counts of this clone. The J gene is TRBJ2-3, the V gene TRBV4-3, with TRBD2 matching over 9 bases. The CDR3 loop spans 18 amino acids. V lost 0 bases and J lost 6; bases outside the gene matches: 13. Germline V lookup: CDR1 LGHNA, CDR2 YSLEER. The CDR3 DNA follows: TGCGCCAGCAGCCAAGATTTCGGAGCGGGGGGCCGGGGGGATACGCAGTATTTT. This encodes CASSQDFGAGGRGDTQYF.

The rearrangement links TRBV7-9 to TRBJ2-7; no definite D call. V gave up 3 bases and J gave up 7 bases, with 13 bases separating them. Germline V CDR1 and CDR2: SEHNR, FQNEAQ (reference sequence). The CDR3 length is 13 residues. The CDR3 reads CASSLGRSWEQYF. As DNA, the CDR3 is TGTGCCAGCAGCTTGGGCCGATCTTGGGAGCAGTACTTC.

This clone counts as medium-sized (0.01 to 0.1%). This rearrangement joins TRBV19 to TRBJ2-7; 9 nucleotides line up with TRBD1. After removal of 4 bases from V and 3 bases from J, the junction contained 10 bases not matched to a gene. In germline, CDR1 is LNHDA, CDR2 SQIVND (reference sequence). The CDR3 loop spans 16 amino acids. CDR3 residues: CASSKVGGQGFYEQYF. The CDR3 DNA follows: TGTGCCAGTAGTAAGGTTGGGGGACAGGGATTCTACGAGCAGTACTTC.

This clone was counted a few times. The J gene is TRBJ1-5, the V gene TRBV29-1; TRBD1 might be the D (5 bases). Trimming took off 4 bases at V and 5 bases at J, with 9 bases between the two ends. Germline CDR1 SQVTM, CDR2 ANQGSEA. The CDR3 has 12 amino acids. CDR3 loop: CSVGGEDQPQHF. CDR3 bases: TGCAGCGTTGGGGGGGAGGATCAGCCCCAGCATTTT.

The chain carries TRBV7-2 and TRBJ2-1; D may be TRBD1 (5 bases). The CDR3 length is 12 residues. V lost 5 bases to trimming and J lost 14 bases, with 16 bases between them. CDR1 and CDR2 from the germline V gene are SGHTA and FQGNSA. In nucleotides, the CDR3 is TGTGCCAGCAGCAACCCAGGACAAACGGAGTTCTTC. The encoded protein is CASSNPGQTEFF.

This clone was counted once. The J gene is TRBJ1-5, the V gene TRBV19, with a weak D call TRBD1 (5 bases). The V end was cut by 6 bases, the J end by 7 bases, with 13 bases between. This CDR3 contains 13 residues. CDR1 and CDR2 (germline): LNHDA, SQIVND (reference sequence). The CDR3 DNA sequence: TGTGCCAGTAGGACAGAACTAGACCAGCCCCAGCATTTT. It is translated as CASRTELDQPQHF.

CDR3 loop: CASSYASDTKKGGYTF. The CDR3 DNA reads as TGTGCCAGCAGTTACGCCTCGGACACAAAAAAGGGGGGCTACACCTTC. The chain uses TRBV6-5 and TRBJ1-2, with TRBD1 as a possible D gene (5 bases). The length of the CDR3 is 16 residues. The germline CDR1 and CDR2 sequences are MNHEY and SVGAGI. The V end lost 2 bases, the J end lost 8 bases, and 21 bases lay between the germline ends.

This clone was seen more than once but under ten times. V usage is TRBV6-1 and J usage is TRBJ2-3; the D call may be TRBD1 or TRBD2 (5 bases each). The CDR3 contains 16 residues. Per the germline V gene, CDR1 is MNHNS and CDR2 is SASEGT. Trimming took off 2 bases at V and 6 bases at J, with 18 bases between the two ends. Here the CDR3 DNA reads TGTGCCAGCAGTGAACGCCGTGGGGGTATAACGGATACGCAGTATTTT. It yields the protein CASSERRGGITDTQYF.

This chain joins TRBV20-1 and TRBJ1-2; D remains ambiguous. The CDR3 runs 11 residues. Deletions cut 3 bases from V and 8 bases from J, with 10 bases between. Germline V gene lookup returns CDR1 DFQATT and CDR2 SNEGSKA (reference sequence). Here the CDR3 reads CSASERRGYTF. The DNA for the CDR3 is TGCAGTGCTAGCGAAAGACGGGGCTACACCTTC.

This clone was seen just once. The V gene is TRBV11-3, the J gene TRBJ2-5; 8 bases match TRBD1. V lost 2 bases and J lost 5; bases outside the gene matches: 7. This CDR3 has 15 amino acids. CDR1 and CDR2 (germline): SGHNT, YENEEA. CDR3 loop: CASSLSTGVGETQYF. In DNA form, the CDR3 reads TGTGCCAGCAGCTTATCGACAGGGGTTGGCGAGACCCAGTACTTC.

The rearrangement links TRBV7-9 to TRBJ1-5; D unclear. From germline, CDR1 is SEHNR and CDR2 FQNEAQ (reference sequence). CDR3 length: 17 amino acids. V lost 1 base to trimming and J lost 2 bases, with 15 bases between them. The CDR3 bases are TGTGCCAGCAGCTTAGGACTAGGGCCGGAGGGCAATCAGCCCCAGCATTTT. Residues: CASSLGLGPEGNQPQHF.

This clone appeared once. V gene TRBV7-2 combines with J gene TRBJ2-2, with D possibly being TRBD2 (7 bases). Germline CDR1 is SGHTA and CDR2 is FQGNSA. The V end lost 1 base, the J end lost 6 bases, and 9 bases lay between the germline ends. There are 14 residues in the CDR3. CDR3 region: CASSLDGGPGELFF. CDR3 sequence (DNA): TGTGCCAGCAGCTTAGACGGGGGGCCCGGGGAGCTGTTTTTT.

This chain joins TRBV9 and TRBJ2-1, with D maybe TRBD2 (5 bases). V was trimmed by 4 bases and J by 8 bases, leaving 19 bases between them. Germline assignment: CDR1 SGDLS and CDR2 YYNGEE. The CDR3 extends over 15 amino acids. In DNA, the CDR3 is TGTGCCAGCAGCCCCATAGCGAACTCTGTTTATGAGCAGTTCTTC. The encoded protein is CASSPIANSVYEQFF.

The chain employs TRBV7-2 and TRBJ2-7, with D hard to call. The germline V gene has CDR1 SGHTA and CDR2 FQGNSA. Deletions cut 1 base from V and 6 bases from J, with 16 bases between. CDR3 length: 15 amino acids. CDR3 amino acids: CASSLDRATRREQYF. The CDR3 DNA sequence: TGTGCCAGCAGCTTAGATCGGGCCACCCGGCGCGAGCAGTACTTC.

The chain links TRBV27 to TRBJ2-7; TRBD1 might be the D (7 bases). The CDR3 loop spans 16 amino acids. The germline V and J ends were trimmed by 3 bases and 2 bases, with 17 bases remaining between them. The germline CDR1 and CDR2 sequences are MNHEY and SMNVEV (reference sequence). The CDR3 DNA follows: TGTGCCAGCAGTTTCGGGGGACAGCCCACGACCTACGAGCAGTACTTC. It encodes CASSFGGQPTTYEQYF.

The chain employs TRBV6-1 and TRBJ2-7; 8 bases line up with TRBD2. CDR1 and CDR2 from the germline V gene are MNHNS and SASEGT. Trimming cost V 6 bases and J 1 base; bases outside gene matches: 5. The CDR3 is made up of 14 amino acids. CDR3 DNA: TGTGCCAGCAGCCGGACTAGCAGATCCTACGAGCAGTACTTC. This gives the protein CASSRTSRSYEQYF.